This T cell receptor beta chain was documented in a study of early T cells in non-severe SARS-CoV-2 infection. General study results and limits: Matching with VDJdb favored anti-spike CD8 responses (missing private and CD4 specificities).

TCRdb ran MiXCR on the 5' RACE reads and lists one entry per CDR3 protein. Among more than 95,000 distinct CDR3 sequences listed, around 10% were seen once. With regard to this clonotype: What it binds is not known.

This clonotype originated in an adult who was a healthcare worker with PCR-confirmed SARS-CoV-2 infection or an uninfected control (not recorded which). The material sequenced was whole blood, taken at baseline.

The CDR3 is CASSYSLGSQEGEQFF. CDR3 bases: TGTGCCAGCAGTTACTCGTTAGGTAGCCAAGAGGGTGAGCAGTTCTTC. This chain joins TRBV6-2 or TRBV6-3 and TRBJ2-1; possible D gene TRBD2, 5 bases. Germline loops: CDR1 MNHEY, CDR2 SVGEGT. V was pared by 0 bases and J by 9 bases, with 18 bases between. The CDR3 contains 16 residues.